This T cell receptor (beta chain) was recovered during a study of tumor-infiltrating lymphocytes in primary liver carcinoma. Study conclusions and caveats: Only about 7.5-24% of top clones were detected in all five tumor regions.

By share, this clonotype counts as medium-sized (0.01 to 0.1%). Its specificity is not known. Using a constant-region primer together with ProtoScript II reverse transcriptase, TCR beta cDNA was made from 450 to 600 ng of total RNA. The TCR beta library was amplified through three nested multiplex PCR rounds in a modified ARM-PCR procedure. The two initial PCR rounds, 9 to 11 cycles each, used TRBV1-TRBV30 forward and C-beta reverse primers. TCRdb used MiXCR to reprocess the multiplex PCR reads, holding one entry per CDR3 protein. The top ten clones hold about 12% of a sample with 100,000 or so distinct CDR3 sequences, approximately 70% of them seen once. Germline V gene lookup returns CDR1 SGHAT and CDR2 FQNNGV. The trim removed 1 base at V and 4 bases at J, leaving 4 bases unmatched. This CDR3 comprises 16 residues. Scientists recovered RNA and DNA together from roughly 21-30 mg of unsorted bulk tissue. Surgery removed the patients' primary liver carcinoma.

Sequenced sample: liver tumor tissue from sampling region 2. This sample's subset: tumor region T2, inferior pole. V and J are TRBV11-2 and TRBJ1-1, with 12 bases aligning to TRBD1. This clonotype was sampled from a woman aged 55 to 70 with primary liver carcinoma and hepatitis B virus infection. The CDR3 loop is CASSLGDRGLLTEAFF. CDR3 bases: TGTGCCAGCAGCTTAGGGGACAGGGGGCTGCTCACTGAAGCTTTCTTT.